The 27 T cell receptor beta chains below all came from one sample that was sequenced in a study of blood T cell repertoires in COVID-19. Sequencing was performed with immunoSEQ multiplex PCR; in TCRdb, only in-frame clones are kept and a portion is missing. The table records under 200,000 clones, 65% to 90% of them present only once. Sequencing was performed on peripheral blood. The receptors derive from a human donor in a cohort sampled during active COVID-19.

J is TRBJ1-4 and V is TRBV13, with 8 bases lining up with TRBD1. V lost 2 bases and J lost 7; bases outside the gene matches: 6. Germline CDR1 is PRHDT and CDR2 is FYEKMQ (reference sequence). The CDR3 spans 15 residues. In DNA, the CDR3 is TGTGCCAGCAGCTTATCCCAGGGGGCCAGTGAAAAACTGTTTTTT. It encodes CASSLSQGASEKLFF.

The chain employs TRBV28 and TRBJ1-5; no reliable D call. Trimming left V 4 bases short and J 0 bases short, with 10 bases between. CDR1 and CDR2 from the germline V gene are MDHEN and SYDVKM. The CDR3 loop spans 15 amino acids. The CDR3 protein is CASSSTEYSNQPQHF. CDR3 DNA sequence: TGTGCCAGCAGTTCCACAGAGTATAGCAATCAGCCCCAGCATTTT.

This rearrangement joins TRBV5-1 to TRBJ1-3, with D possibly matching TRBD1 (5 bases). Germline V gene data show CDR1 as SGHRS and CDR2 as YFSETQ. The V end was cut by 5 bases, the J end by 0 bases, with 6 bases between. The CDR3 consists of 13 residues. CDR3 sequence (DNA): TGCGCCAGCAGGACAGACTCTGGAAACACCATATATTTT. Its protein is CASRTDSGNTIYF.

The chain combines TRBV2 with TRBJ2-3; a possible D gene is TRBD2 (5 bases). The CDR3 is 12 residues long. V lost 5 bases and J lost 8, with 11 bases in between. Germline V CDR1 and CDR2: SNHLY, FYNNEI. The chain's CDR3 is CASSPGFPTQYF. CDR3 nucleotide sequence: TGTGCCAGCAGTCCGGGGTTTCCTACGCAGTATTTT.

The chain carries TRBV6-5 and TRBJ2-1, with 13 bases matching TRBD2. The CDR3 loop spans 14 amino acids. Looked up from germline, CDR1 is MNHEY and CDR2 is SVGAGI. V lost 7 bases, J lost 8 bases, and 5 bases stayed unmatched. CDR3: CASTRLAGGDEQFF. CDR3 DNA: TGTGCCAGCACCCGACTAGCGGGGGGCGATGAGCAGTTCTTC.

The V call is TRBV5-4, the J call TRBJ2-3; TRBD2 matches 10 bases. Trimming removed 0 bases from V and 0 bases from J; junction bases left unmatched: 7. CDR1 and CDR2 from the germline V gene are SGHNT and YYREEE (reference sequence). CDR3 length: 18 residues. The CDR3: CASSLAGTSGVSTDTQYF. The CDR3 DNA follows: TGTGCCAGCAGCTTGGCCGGAACTAGCGGGGTGAGCACAGATACGCAGTATTTT.

The gene calls are TRBV4-2 and TRBJ1-3; TRBD1 is a possible D gene (5 bases). The length of the CDR3 is 16 residues. The V end was cut by 1 base, the J end by 4 bases, with 14 bases between. Germline assignment: CDR1 LGHNA and CDR2 YNFKEQ. CDR3 amino acids: CASSQAAGGAGNTIYF. DNA of the CDR3: TGTGCCAGCAGCCAAGCCGCCGGTGGGGCAGGAAACACCATATATTTT.

This sequence joins TRBV7-9 and TRBJ2-7, with TRBD1 matching over 7 bases. Germline CDR1 and CDR2: SEHNR and FQNEAQ (reference sequence). Trimming cost V 3 bases and J 3 bases; bases outside gene matches: 17. CDR3 length equals 18 residues. The DNA for the CDR3 is TGTGCCAGCAGCTTGTATAAAATACAGGGGAATTTGGGCTACGAGCAGTACTTC. Amino acids: CASSLYKIQGNLGYEQYF.

The V gene is TRBV11-3, the J gene TRBJ2-3, with 14 bases fitting TRBD2. Germline values: CDR1 SGHNT, CDR2 YENEEA. V dropped 0 bases and J dropped 1; count of bases not matched to a gene: 6. CDR3 length: 19 residues. The CDR3 loop reads CASSLEVPGLAGGTDTQYF. DNA of the CDR3: TGTGCCAGCAGCTTAGAAGTCCCGGGACTAGCGGGGGGCACAGATACGCAGTATTTT.

The chain couples TRBV7-9 to TRBJ1-4, with D unclear. Germline V CDR1 and CDR2: SEHNR, FQNEAQ (reference sequence). The length of the CDR3 is 16 residues. The V gene lost 1 base and the J gene lost 0 bases, with 9 bases spanning the gap. The CDR3 region has the DNA TGTGCCAGCAGCTTAGAAAATCGGGCAACTAATGAAAAACTGTTTTTT. Its protein is CASSLENRATNEKLFF.

In this sample, this clone turned up a few times. The V and J genes are TRBV6-5 and TRBJ1-4; 7 nucleotides match TRBD1. Trimming cost V 6 bases and J 8 bases; bases outside gene matches: 3. Germline V gives CDR1 MNHEY, CDR2 SVGAGI. There are 12 residues in the CDR3. This CDR3 reads CASRQDREKLFF. The DNA of the CDR3 is TGTGCCAGCAGACAGGACAGGGAAAAACTGTTTTTT.

This clone was seen a few times. This chain joins TRBV6-2 or TRBV6-3 and TRBJ2-1, with 9 nucleotides matching TRBD2. This CDR3 spans 15 amino acids. CDR1 and CDR2 (germline): MNHEY, SVGEGT. With 2 bases clipped from V and 4 bases from J, the junction kept 3 bases outside the gene matches. The CDR3 spells CASSYRLAGYNEQFF. CDR3 bases: TGTGCCAGCAGTTACCGGCTAGCGGGATACAATGAGCAGTTCTTC.

This clone was detected only once. This chain connects TRBV19 to TRBJ2-7; TRBD2 matches at 8 bases. Trimming took 7 bases from V and 5 from J; bases not matched to a gene: 10. Per the germline V gene, CDR1 is LNHDA and CDR2 is SQIVND (reference sequence). CDR3 length: 14 amino acids. The CDR3 spells CASTRAGDLNEQYF. The CDR3 bases are TGTGCCAGTACCCGAGCGGGAGACTTGAACGAGCAGTACTTC.

This clone has a single count. The chain couples TRBV6-5 to TRBJ1-5; 7 bases are a match to TRBD1. J was trimmed by 4 bases and V by 7 bases; bases with no gene match: 10. The CDR3 loop spans 15 amino acids. CDR1 and CDR2 from the germline V gene are MNHEY and SVGAGI. Here the CDR3 reads CASTQDRVGNQPQHF. The CDR3 DNA reads as TGTGCCAGCACCCAAGACAGGGTGGGGAATCAGCCCCAGCATTTT.

This clone was counted only a few times. The gene calls are TRBV19 and TRBJ2-7; maybe TRBD1 (5 bases). V was cut by 4 bases and J by 0 bases, with 19 bases left in between. The CDR3 has 17 amino acids. Looked up from germline, CDR1 is LNHDA and CDR2 is SQIVND (reference sequence). The chain's CDR3 is CASSKGAGALYSYEQYF. DNA for the CDR3: TGTGCCAGTAGTAAAGGGGCTGGAGCGCTTTACTCCTACGAGCAGTACTTC.

This chain uses TRBV7-2 with TRBJ1-1; tentative D call: TRBD1 (5 bases). The CDR3 runs to 15 residues. V shed 3 bases and J shed 4 bases, with 15 bases lying between them. Germline CDR1 and CDR2: SGHTA and FQGNSA. The CDR3 spells CASSLGGTGRTEAFF. CDR3 coding DNA: TGTGCCAGCAGCTTGGGGGGAACAGGCCGCACTGAAGCTTTCTTT.

V gene TRBV28 combines with J gene TRBJ2-5, with 7 bases that match TRBD2. This CDR3 comprises 15 residues. With V trimmed by 7 bases and J by 1 base, 9 bases remained unmatched. Germline values: CDR1 MDHEN, CDR2 SYDVKM. The CDR3, as DNA: TGTGCCAGCATTCCGCCCGGGAGGCGCCAAGAGACCCAGTACTTC. Its translation: CASIPPGRRQETQYF.

The J gene is TRBJ2-7, the V gene TRBV4-3; 7 nucleotides align to TRBD1. Losses at the gene ends were 0 bases for V and 3 bases for J; bases not matched to a gene: 2. Germline CDR1 LGHNA, CDR2 YSLEER. There are 14 residues in the CDR3. The CDR3 DNA sequence: TGCGCCAGCAGCCAAGATAGACAGGGCTACGAGCAGTACTTC. Its translation is CASSQDRQGYEQYF.

CDR3 nucleotides: TGTGCCAGCAGCAAAGCGGGGGGGCAGCCTGAAGCTTTCTTT. Translation: CASSKAGGQPEAFF. The genes are TRBV21-1 and TRBJ1-1. TRBV21-1 is designated a pseudogene. CDR3 size: 14 residues.

Only a few counts were recorded for this clone. The chain uses TRBV4-2 and TRBJ1-4; 9 bases align to TRBD1. V gave up 1 base and J gave up 7 bases; unmatched junction bases: 7. CDR1 and CDR2 from the germline V gene are LGHNA and YNFKEQ. The CDR3 is made up of 16 amino acids. The CDR3 DNA follows: TGTGCCAGCAGCCAAGTTATCGACAGGGGGGGTGAAAAACTGTTTTTT. Its protein is CASSQVIDRGGEKLFF.

The chain couples TRBV7-2 to TRBJ1-3; 9 bases match TRBD1. This CDR3 has 13 amino acids. V lost 5 bases, J lost 4 bases, and 0 bases stayed unmatched. Germline V gene data show CDR1 as SGHTA and CDR2 as FQGNSA. CDR3 coding DNA: TGTGCCAGCAGCACAGGGGGCGGAAACACCATATATTTT. This gives the protein CASSTGGGNTIYF. Full variable domain (outside the CDR3, taken from reference TRBV7-2 and TRBJ1-3): GAGVSQSPSNKVTEKGKDVELRCDPISGHTALYWYRQSLGQGLEFLIYFQGNSAPDKSGLPSDRFSAERTGGSVSTLTIQRTQQEDSAVYLCASSTGGGNTIYFGEGSWLTVV.

Judged by abundance, this clone is medium-sized. V is TRBV19 and J is TRBJ1-1; possibly TRBD1 for D (6 bases). Germline loops: CDR1 LNHDA, CDR2 SQIVND (reference sequence). V lost 7 bases, J lost 6 bases, and 18 bases lay in between. This CDR3 is built from 14 residues. CDR3 nucleotide sequence: TGTGCCAGTACCCAGGGTCCATGGGGGCCTGAAGCTTTCTTT. Residues: CASTQGPWGPEAFF.

This chain uses TRBV7-2 with TRBJ2-3; 11 bases match TRBD2. Germline V gives CDR1 SGHTA, CDR2 FQGNSA. The J segment lost 6 bases and the V segment lost 3 bases, leaving 11 bases of the junction unmatched. This CDR3 is built from 17 residues. CDR3 sequence reads: CASSFYGSGGARDTQYF. The DNA of the CDR3 is TGTGCCAGCAGCTTTTACGGTAGCGGGGGGGCTCGGGATACGCAGTATTTT.

This clone showed up just once. The gene calls are TRBV9 and TRBJ2-7, with D unresolved. Between the trimmed V and J ends, which lost 10 bases and 4 bases, there was a span of 12 bases. The length of the CDR3 is 11 residues. Looked up from germline, CDR1 is SGDLS and CDR2 is YYNGEE. The CDR3 loop reads CAPITKYEQYF. DNA for the CDR3: TGTGCCCCTATTACCAAGTACGAGCAGTACTTC.

V is TRBV7-2 and J is TRBJ2-3; no reliable D call. The CDR3 is 14 residues long. Germline CDR1 reads SGHTA; CDR2 reads FQGNSA. V gave up 2 bases and J gave up 4 bases, with 10 bases separating them. The CDR3 DNA sequence: TGTGCCAGCAGCTTAAGCACTATGCCAGATACGCAGTATTTT. It specifies CASSLSTMPDTQYF.

The V call is TRBV19, the J call TRBJ2-2, with D perhaps TRBD2 (5 bases). Trimming stripped 7 bases from V and 3 bases from J, with 12 bases between. The CDR3 covers 14 residues. CDR1 and CDR2 from the germline V gene are LNHDA and SQIVND (reference sequence). CDR3 DNA: TGTGCCAGTAAAATCGGGATCTACACCGGGGAGCTGTTTTTT. This translates into CASKIGIYTGELFF.

This clone occurred once. The chain joins TRBV21-1 to TRBJ2-7; the table gives TRBD2 as D, unverified against the DNA. TRBV21-1 is a known pseudogene. The CDR3 sequence is 17 residues long. The CDR3 reads CASSKAIAGGLTYEQYF. The DNA of the CDR3 is TGTGCCAGCAGCAAAGCGATCGCGGGGGGTCTTACCTACGAGCAGTACTTC.